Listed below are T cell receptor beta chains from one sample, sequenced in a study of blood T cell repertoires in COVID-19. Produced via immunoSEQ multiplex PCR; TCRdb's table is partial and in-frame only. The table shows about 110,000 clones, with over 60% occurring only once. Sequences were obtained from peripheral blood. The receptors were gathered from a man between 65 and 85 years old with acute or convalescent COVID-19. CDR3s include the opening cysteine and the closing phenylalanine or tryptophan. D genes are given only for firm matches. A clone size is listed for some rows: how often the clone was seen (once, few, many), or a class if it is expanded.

CDR3: CASSPQGGASDTQYF
DNA: TGTGCCAGCAGCCCCCAAGGGGGGGCGAGTGATACGCAGTATTTT
size: -
J: TRBJ2-3
V: TRBV7-2
D: -

CDR3: CASLRTGAIEAFF
DNA: TGTGCCAGCCTCCGGACAGGGGCCATTGAAGCTTTCTTT
size: -
J: TRBJ1-1
V: TRBV2
D: TRBD1

CDR3: CASSIARRNTEAFF
DNA: TGTGCCAGCAGCATTGCGCGGCGGAACACTGAAGCTTTCTTT
size: -
J: TRBJ1-1
V: TRBV11-2
D: -

CDR3: CASSQAPDRGSYEQYF
DNA: TGTGCCAGCAGCCAGGCGCCTGACAGGGGCTCCTACGAGCAGTACTTC
size: -
J: TRBJ2-7
V: TRBV14
D: TRBD1

CDR3: CATRLAGGDTQYF
DNA: TGTGCCACCAGGCTAGCGGGGGGGGATACGCAGTATTTT
size: -
J: TRBJ2-3
V: TRBV15
D: TRBD2

CDR3: CASSLIAGYNEQFF
DNA: TGTGCCAGCAGCTTAATAGCGGGCTACAATGAGCAGTTCTTC
size: once
J: TRBJ2-1
V: TRBV7-3
D: TRBD2

CDR3: CASSTTSTGVGRGYTF
DNA: TGTGCCAGCAGTACAACTTCGACAGGGGTCGGTCGTGGCTACACCTTC
size: few
J: TRBJ1-2
V: TRBV27
D: TRBD1

CDR3: CSGASGGSSYNEQFF
DNA: TGCAGCGGGGCTAGCGGGGGTAGCTCCTACAATGAGCAGTTCTTC
size: few
J: TRBJ2-1
V: TRBV29-1
D: TRBD2

CDR3: CASSQVQGGILFF
DNA: TGTGCCAGCAGCCAAGTTCAGGGAGGGATACTGTTTTTT
size: -
J: TRBJ1-4
V: TRBV14
D: -

CDR3: CASSLGGLGTSSAYEQYF
DNA: TGTGCCAGCAGCTTAGGAGGGTTGGGGACTAGCTCTGCCTACGAGCAGTACTTC
size: -
J: TRBJ2-7
V: TRBV7-2
D: TRBD2

CDR3: CASSQEGQGENAFF
DNA: TGTGCCAGCAGCCAAGAAGGGCAGGGCGAGAACGCTTTCTTT
size: -
J: TRBJ1-1
V: TRBV3-1/TRBV3-2
D: -

CDR3: CASSFGGDEQYF
DNA: TGTGCCAGCAGCTTTGGGGGGGACGAGCAGTACTTC
size: few
J: TRBJ2-7
V: TRBV5-5
D: TRBD2

CDR3: CASSPTGTGGGELFF
DNA: TGTGCCAGCTCACCGACCGGGACAGGGGGCGGGGAGCTGTTTTTT
size: -
J: TRBJ2-2
V: TRBV18
D: TRBD1

CDR3: CASSQDRDTGSYGYTF
DNA: TGCGCCAGCAGCCAAGATCGAGACACAGGGTCTTATGGCTACACCTTC
size: -
J: TRBJ1-2
V: TRBV4-3
D: -

CDR3: CASSAGPGQGYEQYF
DNA: TGTGCCAGCAGTGCAGGCCCGGGACAGGGCTACGAGCAGTACTTC
size: -
J: TRBJ2-7
V: TRBV2
D: TRBD1

CDR3: CASSPGSTEAFF
DNA: TGTGCCAGCAGTCCAGGGTCCACTGAAGCTTTCTTT
size: -
J: TRBJ1-1
V: TRBV9
D: -

CDR3: CASSSPGGDRAYEQYF
DNA: TGTGCCAGCAGCTCACCCGGGGGGGACAGGGCCTACGAGCAGTACTTC
size: -
J: TRBJ2-7
V: TRBV7-9
D: -

CDR3: CASSPQGQENNEQFF
DNA: TGTGCCAGCTCACCACAGGGACAGGAAAACAATGAGCAGTTCTTC
size: -
J: TRBJ2-1
V: TRBV18
D: TRBD1

CDR3: CASSSDGGAGIQYF
DNA: TGTGCCAGCAGCAGCGACGGGGGGGCGGGCATTCAGTACTTC
size: -
J: TRBJ2-4
V: TRBV6-5
D: TRBD2

CDR3: CASSLDGTSQETQYF
DNA: TGCGCCAGCAGCCTAGACGGGACATCCCAAGAGACCCAGTACTTC
size: once
J: TRBJ2-5
V: TRBV5-1
D: -

CDR3: CASRGGSDTGELFF
DNA: TGTGCCAGCAGGGGAGGGAGCGACACCGGGGAGCTGTTTTTT
size: -
J: TRBJ2-2
V: TRBV9
D: TRBD2

CDR3: CASSVTGGAGGYTF
DNA: TGTGCCAGCAGCGTCACAGGGGGCGCAGGTGGCTACACCTTC
size: -
J: TRBJ1-2
V: TRBV9
D: TRBD1

CDR3: CASRGKGAYNEQFF
DNA: TGTGCCAGCCGGGGGAAGGGTGCCTACAATGAGCAGTTCTTC
size: -
J: TRBJ2-1
V: TRBV25-1
D: -

CDR3: CASSPPGLAGRDTQYF
DNA: TGTGCCAGCTCACCACCGGGACTAGCGGGTCGTGATACGCAGTATTTT
size: once
J: TRBJ2-3
V: TRBV18
D: TRBD2

CDR3: CASSELGRGQPQHF
DNA: TGTGCCAGCAGTGAACTGGGTCGGGGGCAGCCCCAGCATTTT
size: -
J: TRBJ1-5
V: TRBV6-1
D: -

CDR3: CATKAEPYQETQYF
DNA: TGCGCCACCAAAGCGGAGCCCTACCAAGAGACCCAGTACTTC
size: -
J: TRBJ2-5
V: TRBV5-1
D: -

CDR3: CASGLVLDRNSNQPQHF
DNA: TGTGCTAGTGGTTTGGTACTGGACAGGAATAGCAATCAGCCCCAGCATTTT
size: -
J: TRBJ1-5
V: TRBV12-5
D: TRBD1

CDR3: CASSPSGYHGELFF
DNA: TGTGCCAGCAGCCCCTCGGGGTATCACGGGGAGCTGTTTTTT
size: once
J: TRBJ2-2
V: TRBV3-1/TRBV3-2
D: -

CDR3: CASSPSTGGREKLFF
DNA: TGTGCCAGCAGCCCCTCCACAGGGGGGCGGGAAAAACTGTTTTTT
size: -
J: TRBJ1-4
V: TRBV27
D: TRBD1

CDR3: CASSFDRGSTEAFF
DNA: TGCGCCAGCAGCTTTGATAGAGGCTCCACTGAAGCTTTCTTT
size: few
J: TRBJ1-1
V: TRBV5-1
D: -

CDR3: CASSDSDVTDTQYF
DNA: TGTGCCAGCAGCGACAGCGATGTCACAGATACGCAGTATTTT
size: -
J: TRBJ2-3
V: TRBV6-5
D: -

CDR3: CASRGGGSYNEQFF
DNA: TGTGCCAGCAGAGGGGGCGGGTCCTACAATGAGCAGTTCTTC
size: -
J: TRBJ2-1
V: TRBV7-2
D: TRBD1

CDR3: CASRPNRGNHEQYF
DNA: TGTGCCAGCAGGCCAAACAGGGGGAATCACGAGCAGTACTTC
size: -
J: TRBJ2-7
V: TRBV6-5
D: TRBD1

CDR3: CASSFLGAGKLFF
DNA: TGTGCCAGCAGTTTCCTGGGGGCGGGAAAACTGTTTTTT
size: -
J: TRBJ1-4
V: TRBV27
D: -

CDR3: CASSFTGANYGYTF
DNA: TGCGCCAGCAGCTTTACAGGGGCCAACTATGGCTACACCTTC
size: -
J: TRBJ1-2
V: TRBV5-1
D: TRBD1

CDR3: CATSDLAGGPDTQYF
DNA: TGTGCCACCAGTGATTTAGCGGGGGGGCCAGATACGCAGTATTTT
size: -
J: TRBJ2-3
V: TRBV24-1
D: TRBD2

CDR3: CASSLGTRGGYTF
DNA: TGTGCCAGCAGCCTCGGGACGCGGGGTGGCTACACCTTC
size: -
J: TRBJ1-2
V: TRBV5-8
D: -

CDR3: CASSLGGWNSPLHF
DNA: TGTGCCAGCAGCTTGGGGGGGTGGAATTCACCCCTCCACTTT
size: -
J: TRBJ1-6
V: TRBV7-8
D: -

CDR3: CASSHLTGFRNQPQHF
DNA: TGTGCCAGCAGCCACTTGACAGGGTTTCGTAATCAGCCCCAGCATTTT
size: -
J: TRBJ1-5
V: TRBV3-1/TRBV3-2
D: TRBD1

CDR3: CASSGLAGAITGELFF
DNA: TGTGCCAGCAGCGGACTAGCGGGGGCTATCACCGGGGAGCTGTTTTTT
size: -
J: TRBJ2-2
V: TRBV2
D: TRBD2

CDR3: CASSQGQGKEQYF
DNA: TGTGCCAGCAGCCAGGGACAGGGGAAGGAGCAGTACTTC
size: -
J: TRBJ2-7
V: TRBV6-5
D: TRBD1

CDR3: CARLKHHIF
DNA: TGTGCCAGACTAAAACACCATATATTT
size: -
J: TRBJ1-3
V: TRBV12-3/TRBV12-4
D: -

CDR3: CASSLDRSAYNEQFF
DNA: TGTGCCAGCAGCTTAGACAGGTCGGCCTACAATGAGCAGTTCTTC
size: -
J: TRBJ2-1
V: TRBV7-2
D: -

CDR3: CASKPLRLTEAFF
DNA: TGTGCCAGCAAGCCGTTGAGGCTAACTGAAGCTTTCTTT
size: -
J: TRBJ1-1
V: TRBV14
D: -

CDR3: CASSWDRGYADTQYF
DNA: TGTGCCAGTAGCTGGGACAGGGGGTACGCAGATACGCAGTATTTT
size: -
J: TRBJ2-3
V: TRBV19
D: TRBD1

CDR3: CASSLAQGGDTQYF
DNA: TGTGCCAGCAGCTTAGCCCAGGGGGGCGATACGCAGTATTTT
size: -
J: TRBJ2-3
V: TRBV11-2
D: -

CDR3: CASSPSGQGNQPQHF
DNA: TGTGCCAGCAGCCCCTCGGGACAGGGGAATCAGCCCCAGCATTTT
size: many
J: TRBJ1-5
V: TRBV6-5
D: TRBD1

CDR3: CASSPSPYEQYF
DNA: TGTGCCAGCAGCCCGAGTCCCTACGAGCAGTACTTC
size: -
J: TRBJ2-7
V: TRBV7-8
D: -